Shown below are 3 T cell receptor beta chains from a single sample sequenced in a study of cytomegalovirus exposure and HLA in healthy donors. A multiplex PCR was run with 60 Vbeta primers and 13 Jbeta primers. The method was immunoSEQ multiplex PCR; TCRdb's version includes in-frame clones alone and lacks a portion of them. The repertoire shows 200,000 to 250,000 clones; the top ten hold over 0.75%. Sequenced: PBMCs. Every receptor here comes from a woman in her 30s in good health and CMV-seropositive.

The chain has TRBV5-1 and TRBJ1-3; tentative D call: TRBD1 (5 bases). Trimming took off 2 bases at V and 0 bases at J, with 21 bases between the two ends. The CDR3 contains 19 residues. Germline V gene data show CDR1 as SGHRS and CDR2 as YFSETQ. CDR3 sequence: CASSFTGIPEGYSGNTIYF. In DNA, the CDR3 is TGCGCCAGCAGCTTTACAGGAATTCCTGAAGGGTACTCTGGAAACACCATATATTTT.

The V and J genes are TRBV27 and TRBJ2-1; TRBD1 matches 8 bases. The germline V gene has CDR1 MNHEY and CDR2 SMNVEV (reference sequence). V gave up 3 bases and J gave up 6 bases; unmatched junction bases: 4. CDR3 length: 14 amino acids. The CDR3 sequence: CASSLRDRSNEQFF. CDR3 nucleotides: TGTGCCAGCAGTTTGCGGGACAGGTCCAATGAGCAGTTCTTC.

V gene TRBV5-6 combines with J gene TRBJ1-4; D is unresolved. Looked up from germline, CDR1 is SGHDT and CDR2 is YYEEEE. This CDR3 contains 12 residues. V dropped 2 bases and J dropped 9 bases, with 8 bases sitting between them. The CDR3, as DNA: TGTGCCAGCAGCTTTTCCTCCCAAAAACTGTTTTTT. It translates to CASSFSSQKLFF.